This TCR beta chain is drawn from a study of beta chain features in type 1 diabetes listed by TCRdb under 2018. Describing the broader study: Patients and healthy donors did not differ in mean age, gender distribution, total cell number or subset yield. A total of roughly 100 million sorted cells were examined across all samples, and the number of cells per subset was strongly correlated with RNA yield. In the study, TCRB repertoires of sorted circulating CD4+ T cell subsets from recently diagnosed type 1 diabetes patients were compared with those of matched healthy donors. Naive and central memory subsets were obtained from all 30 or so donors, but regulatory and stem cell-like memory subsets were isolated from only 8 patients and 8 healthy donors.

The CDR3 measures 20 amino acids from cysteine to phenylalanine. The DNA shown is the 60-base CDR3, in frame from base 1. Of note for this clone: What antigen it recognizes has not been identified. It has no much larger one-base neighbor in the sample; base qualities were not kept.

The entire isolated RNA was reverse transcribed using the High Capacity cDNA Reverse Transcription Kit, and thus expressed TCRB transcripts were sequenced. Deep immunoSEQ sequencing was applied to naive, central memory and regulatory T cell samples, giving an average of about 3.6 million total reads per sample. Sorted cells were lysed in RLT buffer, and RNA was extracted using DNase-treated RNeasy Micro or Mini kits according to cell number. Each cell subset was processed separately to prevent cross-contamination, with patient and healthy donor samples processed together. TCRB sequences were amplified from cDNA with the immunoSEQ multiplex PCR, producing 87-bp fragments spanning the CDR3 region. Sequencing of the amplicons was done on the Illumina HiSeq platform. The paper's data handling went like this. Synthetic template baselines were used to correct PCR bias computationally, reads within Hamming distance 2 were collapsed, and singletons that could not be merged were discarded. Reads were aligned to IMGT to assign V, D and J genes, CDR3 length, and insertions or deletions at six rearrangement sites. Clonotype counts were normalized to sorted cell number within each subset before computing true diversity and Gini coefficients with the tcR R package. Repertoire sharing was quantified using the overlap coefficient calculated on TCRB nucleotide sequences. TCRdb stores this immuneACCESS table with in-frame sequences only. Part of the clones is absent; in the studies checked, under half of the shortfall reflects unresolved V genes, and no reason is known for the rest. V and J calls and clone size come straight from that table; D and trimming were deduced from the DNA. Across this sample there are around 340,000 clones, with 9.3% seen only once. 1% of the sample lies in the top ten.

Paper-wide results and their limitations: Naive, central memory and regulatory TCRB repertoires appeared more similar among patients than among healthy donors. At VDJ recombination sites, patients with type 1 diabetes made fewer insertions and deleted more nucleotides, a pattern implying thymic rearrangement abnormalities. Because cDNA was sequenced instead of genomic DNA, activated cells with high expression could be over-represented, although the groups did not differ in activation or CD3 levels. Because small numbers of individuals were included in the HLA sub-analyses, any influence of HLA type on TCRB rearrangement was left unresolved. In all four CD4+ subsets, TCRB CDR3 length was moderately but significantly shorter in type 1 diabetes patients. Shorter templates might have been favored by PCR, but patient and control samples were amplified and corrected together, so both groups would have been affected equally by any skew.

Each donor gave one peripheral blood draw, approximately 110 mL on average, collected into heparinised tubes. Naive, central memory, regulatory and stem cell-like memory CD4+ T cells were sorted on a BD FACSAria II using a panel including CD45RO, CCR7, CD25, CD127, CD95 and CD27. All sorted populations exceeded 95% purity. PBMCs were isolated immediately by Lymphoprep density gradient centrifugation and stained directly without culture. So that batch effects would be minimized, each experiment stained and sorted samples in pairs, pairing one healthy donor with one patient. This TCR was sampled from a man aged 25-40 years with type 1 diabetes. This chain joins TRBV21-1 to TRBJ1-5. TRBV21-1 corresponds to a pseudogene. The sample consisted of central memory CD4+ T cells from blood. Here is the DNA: TGTGCCAGCAGCCCCTGCCCGGAGAGGGACTGGGGTTATAGCAATCAGCCCCAGCATTTT. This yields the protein CASSPCPERDWGYSNQPQHF.